This T cell receptor beta chain stems from a study of a mutant IDH1 vaccine in newly diagnosed glioma. The sample's time point: week 35, safety follow-up. Each dose delivered 300 ug of mutant IDH1 20-mer peptide subcutaneously with imiquimod. With respect to this clone: What it binds is not known.

Germline V gene data show CDR1 as MNHEY and CDR2 as SMNVEV (reference sequence). V was cut by 1 base and J by 11 bases, with 14 bases left in between. CDR3 length: 13 amino acids. Produced via immunoSEQ multiplex PCR; TCRdb's table is partial and in-frame only. Of fewer than 35,000 clones in the sample, roughly 86% were seen once. The J gene is TRBJ1-1, the V gene TRBV27; D may be TRBD1 (5 bases). The sample consisted of PBMCs, taken from a glioma patient whose treatment included an IDH1 peptide vaccine. This clonotype was obtained from a man in his thirties or forties with glioma. CDR3 coding DNA: TGTGCCAGCAGTTTATTCGGGGCCGCCGAGGCTTTCTTT. Amino acids: CASSLFGAAEAFF.